The 32 T cell receptor beta chains below come from one sample, sequenced in a study of T cells expressing NK-cell markers. TCRdb re-analyzed the 5' RACE reads; it lists each CDR3 protein once, without DNA. Seen in this sample are 500,000 or so distinct CDR3 sequences; the ten most common clones hold 3.5% to 4.5%. The specimen was blood T cells: a sorted CD56 or NKG2C T cell subset, CD4+ or CD8+ T cells, or bulk PBMC T cells (not recorded which). The source is a man between 18 and 35 years old in good health.

This rearrangement joins TRBV5-1 to TRBJ2-1; TCRdb names TRBD2, which stays unverified in the absence of DNA. The CDR3 consists of 18 residues. CDR1 is SGHRS and CDR2 is YFSETQ in the germline V gene. The CDR3 sequence: CASSFSALDGSSYNEQFF.

This chain uses TRBV29-1 with TRBJ2-3; TCRdb proposes TRBD2, but this gene call is untestable without DNA. The germline V gene has CDR1 SQVTM and CDR2 ANQGSEA. The CDR3 is made up of 16 amino acids. CDR3 residues: CSVEGLAGVVADTQYF.

The chain uses TRBV20-1 and TRBJ2-7; TCRdb lists TRBD1, though no DNA is available to test this call. The CDR3 is 14 amino acids. Germline-derived CDR1 and CDR2 are DFQATT and SNEGSKA (reference sequence). The CDR3 region is CSAGAGRGTYEQYF.

The CDR3 region is CASSLGGLREETQYF. V gene TRBV5-5 combines with J gene TRBJ2-5; TCRdb picks TRBD2, but there is no DNA to check that call. Germline V gene data show CDR1 as SGHKS and CDR2 as YYEKEE (reference sequence). The CDR3 runs 15 residues.

This rearrangement joins TRBV11-2 to TRBJ2-1. In germline, CDR1 is SGHAT, CDR2 FQNNGV. The CDR3 has 13 amino acids. CDR3 sequence: CASSLSDDNEQFF.

This rearrangement joins TRBV6-2 or TRBV6-3 to TRBJ1-5; TCRdb proposes TRBD1, but this gene call is untestable without DNA. CDR3 size: 16 residues. Per germline, CDR1 MNHEY and CDR2 SVGEGT. CDR3 region: CASNQRGGVSNQPQHF.

The chain combines TRBV3-1 with TRBJ2-2; lacking DNA, the TRBD2 call made by TCRdb goes unchecked. The CDR3 spans 20 residues. In germline, CDR1 is LGHDT, CDR2 YNNKEL (reference sequence). The CDR3 loop is CASSYGLAGEVNRRTGELFF.

V is TRBV29-1 and J is TRBJ1-1. Germline assignment: CDR1 SQVTM and CDR2 ANQGSEA. The CDR3 has 15 amino acids. The CDR3 sequence: CSVEFVGTWGTEAFF.

The genes are TRBV7-9 and TRBJ1-5; TCRdb indicates TRBD1, and absent DNA this call remains unverified. The CDR3 runs to 15 residues. Germline V gene lookup returns CDR1 SEHNR and CDR2 FQNEAQ (reference sequence). CDR3 residues: CASSLEGNPGQPQHF. The variable domain in full, with the rest retrieved from reference TRBV7-9 and TRBJ1-5, is DTGVSQNPRHKITKRGQNVTFRCDPISEHNRLYWYRQTLGQGPEFLTYFQNEAQLEKSRLLSDRFSAERPKGSFSTLEIQRTEQGDSAMYLCASSLEGNPGQPQHFGDGTRLSIL.

This chain connects TRBV27 to TRBJ2-3; absent DNA, TCRdb's TRBD2 call cannot be checked. Germline V gene lookup returns CDR1 MNHEY and CDR2 SMNVEV (reference sequence). The CDR3 has 13 residues. The CDR3 is CASSLREGDTQYF.

The rearrangement joins TRBV29-1 to TRBJ2-7. CDR3 size: 11 residues. Germline-derived CDR1 and CDR2 are SQVTM and ANQGSEA. CDR3 protein: CSHGSLHEQYF.

This sequence joins TRBV7-6 and TRBJ2-3. Germline values: CDR1 SGHVS, CDR2 FNYEAQ. The CDR3 is made up of 14 amino acids. The CDR3 here is CASSLVDDSNTQYF.

This chain uses TRBV5-1 with TRBJ2-1. CDR1 is SGHRS, CDR2 YFSETQ, per germline. The CDR3 spans 18 residues. CDR3 loop: CASSLATLSASSYNEQFF.

This chain uses TRBV20-1 with TRBJ1-5; checking the TCRdb D call of TRBD1 is not possible without DNA. The germline CDR1 and CDR2 sequences are DFQATT and SNEGSKA (reference sequence). The CDR3 runs 18 residues. The CDR3 sequence is CSAHKGTGLSYSNQPQHF.

The genes are TRBV6-1 and TRBJ2-1; the TCRdb call, TRBD1, lacks DNA for checking. This CDR3 has 14 amino acids. Germline lookup yields CDR1 MNHNS and CDR2 SASEGT. CDR3 region: CASSIQGAHNEQFF.

This sequence joins TRBV20-1 and TRBJ2-1; TCRdb's assignment of TRBD1 cannot be checked, as there is no DNA. Germline CDR1 and CDR2: DFQATT and SNEGSKA (reference sequence). This CDR3 comprises 11 residues. The CDR3 reads CSALTVNEQFF.

The chain couples TRBV7-9 to TRBJ2-5; TCRdb outputs TRBD1, but without DNA this stays unchecked. The germline CDR1 and CDR2 sequences are SEHNR and FQNEAQ (reference sequence). CDR3 length: 15 amino acids. The CDR3 loop is CASSALGTGEETQYF. The full variable domain, with the rest looked up from reference TRBV7-9 and TRBJ2-5, is DTGVSQNPRHKITKRGQNVTFRCDPISEHNRLYWYRQTLGQGPEFLTYFQNEAQLEKSRLLSDRFSAERPKGSFSTLEIQRTEQGDSAMYLCASSALGTGEETQYFGPGTRLLVL.

V gene TRBV20-1 combines with J gene TRBJ2-1; TCRdb names TRBD1, which stays unverified in the absence of DNA. This CDR3 is 17 amino acids long. Germline lookup yields CDR1 DFQATT and CDR2 SNEGSKA (reference sequence). This CDR3 is CSARSPLKGQVNNEQFF.

J is TRBJ2-1 and V is TRBV12-3 or TRBV12-4; as DNA is missing, the TRBD2 call by TCRdb cannot be tested. There are 14 residues in the CDR3. CDR3 protein: CASSQTLRGARQFF.

The rearrangement joins TRBV27 to TRBJ2-1; lacking DNA, the TRBD2 call made by TCRdb goes unchecked. This CDR3 contains 15 residues. Germline V lookup: CDR1 MNHEY, CDR2 SMNVEV (reference sequence). The CDR3 sequence: CASTSPGLDNNEQFF.

The chain joins TRBV6-1 to TRBJ2-1; TCRdb's assignment of TRBD2 cannot be checked, as there is no DNA. The CDR3 sequence is 16 residues long. Germline V CDR1 and CDR2: MNHNS, SASEGT. CDR3 residues: CASSDNSGSLYNEQFF.

The chain has TRBV7-2 and TRBJ2-1; TCRdb outputs TRBD2, but without DNA this stays unchecked. The length of the CDR3 is 17 residues. Germline V gene lookup returns CDR1 SGHTA and CDR2 FQGNSA. The CDR3 loop is CASSALTKREAYNEQFF. The full variable domain, completed using reference TRBV7-2 and TRBJ2-1, is GAGVSQSPSNKVTEKGKDVELRCDPISGHTALYWYRQSLGQGLEFLIYFQGNSAPDKSGLPSDRFSAERTGGSVSTLTIQRTQQEDSAVYLCASSALTKREAYNEQFFGPGTRLTVL.

The V gene is TRBV10-2, the J gene TRBJ1-2; with no DNA, the TCRdb D assignment of TRBD1 cannot be verified. Germline CDR1 reads WSHSY; CDR2 reads SAAADI. The CDR3 sequence is 17 residues long. The CDR3 reads CASTTRSDRGPNYGYTF.

This chain connects TRBV4-3 to TRBJ1-2. CDR1 and CDR2 (germline): LGHNA, YSLEER. The CDR3 is 15 residues long. The CDR3 loop reads CASSQDLGVNYGYTF.

CDR3 in amino acids: CASSSDREGRGNEQFF. The chain uses TRBV7-9 and TRBJ2-1; TCRdb's D call of TRBD2 is untestable without DNA. Germline CDR1 reads SEHNR; CDR2 reads FQNEAQ (reference sequence). The CDR3 covers 16 residues.

This rearrangement joins TRBV12-3 or TRBV12-4 to TRBJ1-5; TCRdb lists TRBD1, though no DNA is available to test this call. The CDR3 length is 14 residues. This chain's CDR3 is CASEGARAVQPQHF.

The CDR3 loop reads CASSERSGDPYEQYF. This chain uses TRBV2 with TRBJ2-7; TCRdb's D call of TRBD2 is untestable without DNA. The CDR3 contains 15 residues. Germline-derived CDR1 and CDR2 are SNHLY and FYNNEI. The whole variable domain, filled in from reference TRBV2 and TRBJ2-7, reads EPEVTQTPSHQVTQMGQEVILRCVPISNHLYFYWYRQILGQKVEFLVSFYNNEISEKSEIFDDQFSVERPDGSNFTLKIRSTKLEDSAMYFCASSERSGDPYEQYFGPGTRLTVT.

The rearrangement links TRBV5-1 to TRBJ2-2. Germline values: CDR1 SGHRS, CDR2 YFSETQ. CDR3 length equals 15 residues. CDR3 sequence: CASSLVFGGTGELFF.

The V call is TRBV29-1, the J call TRBJ2-4. CDR1 and CDR2 from the germline V gene are SQVTM and ANQGSEA. This CDR3 is 11 amino acids long. CDR3 sequence: CSAEVPSIQYF.

CDR3 region: CASSSSLAAQYF. The V and J genes are TRBV2 and TRBJ2-3; TCRdb outputs TRBD2, but without DNA this stays unchecked. CDR1 SNHLY and CDR2 FYNNEI come from the germline V gene. CDR3 length: 12 amino acids.

The CDR3 loop is CASSLYPGQGESEQFF. This rearrangement joins TRBV5-1 to TRBJ2-1; TCRdb picks TRBD1, but there is no DNA to check that call. This CDR3 is 16 amino acids long. From germline, CDR1 is SGHRS and CDR2 YFSETQ.

The rearrangement links TRBV10-3 to TRBJ2-5; the TRBD2 assignment by TCRdb is unverifiable without DNA. The length of the CDR3 is 17 residues. Germline values: CDR1 ENHRY, CDR2 SYGVKD. This CDR3 is CAISSGSSGVARETQYF.